This TCR beta chain was recorded in a study of CD8+ T cells in alopecia areata. Alopecia areata patients provided lesional scalp punch biopsies and peripheral blood, both collected for the study. A FACSAria was used to sort CD4+ and CD8+ T cells. These cells came from PBMCs. RNA, once extracted, was reverse transcribed into cDNA for use as the sequencing template. Generated by immunoSEQ multiplex PCR, the TCRdb table keeps only in-frame clones and is missing some. Among about 130,000 clones listed, approximately 49% were seen once. This CDR3 contains 16 residues. Germline values: CDR1 SEHNR, CDR2 FQNEAQ (reference sequence). V was clipped by 1 base and J by 1 base, with 13 bases between them.

This clonotype originated in a human donor with alopecia areata. Here the sequenced sample was CD8+ T cells sorted from blood, taken at week 0. The chain links TRBV7-9 to TRBJ1-1; unclear D gene. This CDR3 is CASSLDGPSPNTEAFF. CDR3 nucleotides: TGTGCCAGCAGCTTAGATGGCCCCAGCCCGAACACTGAAGCTTTCTTT.